This TCR beta chain was sequenced in a study of human T cells and chemical hapten exposure (dated by TCRdb to the early 2020s). Regarding the research as a whole: For sensitization, 2% DPC in acetone was applied to a 2 cm by 2 cm area of upper inner arm skin. Throughout the roughly 26-week study period, patients were also given weekly therapeutic DPC doses on the scalp. Patch testing on the upper back used Finn chambers containing 0.01% DPC, with scoring done after 6 days according to International Contact Dermatitis Research Group standards. The mostly female patient cohort included alopecia areata with under or over 50% scalp involvement, alopecia totalis and alopecia universalis. Libraries were pooled for sequencing, and per-sample TCR yields varied mainly because of small differences in library volumes within the pool. The study tracked peripheral blood TCR repertoire changes in vivo during primary and secondary sensitization to the hapten diphenylcyclopropenone (DPC) in alopecia patients. Patient blood was sampled pre-sensitization (week 0) and at 2, 6 and about 24 weeks after DPC sensitization. Roughly 30 alopecia patients provided blood for TCR sequencing at one to four time points (pre-sensitization, 2, 6 and 24 weeks). Overall study outcomes, separate from this receptor: The number of TCRs above 1 in 1000 frequency did not change with DPC sensitization; there was no evidence of global repertoire structure alterations. Because every patient had alopecia, a presumed autoimmune disease, the patients' immune response might differ from that of healthy individuals. The number of PT1 expanded TCRs positively correlated with patch test score, significant at thresholds 8, 16 and 32 but not 4. Expanded TCRs formed significantly more large CDR3 similarity clusters than pre-sensitization or healthy control sets, consistent with antigen-driven responses. Repeated subsampling changed both the strength of the expansion versus patch-test correlation and the threshold at which that correlation became significant.

This clonotype was observed at least ten times. The antigen this receptor binds is unknown. No base qualities exist here, and no much larger clone lies one base off it. The intended sense of this specimen's time point label: pre-sensitization, week 0. The sample's treatment or condition label, decoded: therapeutic diphenylcyclopropenone sensitization with weekly scalp DPC. At every patch-test visit, the blood draw took place before the patch test was put on. Patients were considered eligible if aged 18 to 70, diagnosed with alopecia and deemed suitable for DPC therapy, and patients were excluded if pregnant. Unfractionated whole blood was collected in Tempus Blood RNA tubes, and total RNA was extracted from that blood. V gives up 5 bases and J gives up 1 base, and the segment between their germline ends measures 11 bases. CDR1 and CDR2, looked up from the germline V gene (reference sequence), are SEHNR and FQNEAQ. The CDR3 covers 14 residues, taking in both the cysteine and the phenylalanine. The kept DNA is CDR3 alone, 42 bases in frame from the first base.

The library was obtained by RACE. Sequenced using a NextSeq 500. Library preparation attached unique molecular identifiers to individual cDNA molecules for quantitative, reproducible TCR counting. Each blood RNA sample was used to sequence both TCR alpha and TCR beta chains. Turning to the authors' computational methods: The median number of TCRs per sample was roughly 98,000, ranging from about 23,224 to 750,000. V, J and CDR3 annotation of the TCR reads was carried out using the Decombinator software suite. Every sample was subsampled to the same number of TCRs (28,000) for the PS versus PT1 abundance plots. Expanded TCRs were defined as absent before sensitization and observed at least eight times at the 2-week time point. TCRdb reanalyzed the raw reads on its own, using fastp at Q25 for trimming and MiXCR for clone calling, and kept in-frame beta chains. A single entry per CDR3 protein holds the most common genes and DNA from its merged rows. The V and J calls come from TCRdb's annotation, not from the publication. The sample table contains around 260,000 distinct CDR3 sequences; only one count was recorded for approximately 8.4% of them. 2% to 2.5% of the sample rests with the top ten.

Recombination linked TRBV7-9 to TRBJ1-1, with a weak D call of TRBD1 (5 bases match). The TCR sequence derives from a woman between 40 and 50 years old with alopecia areata. Some clones in this sample may be carry-over from other donors' samples. The source was whole blood, collected in connection with sensitization to the hapten diphenylcyclopropenone (DPC). The CDR3 is CASSMTVSNTEAFF. The base sequence is TGTGCCAGCAGCATGACAGTTTCGAACACTGAAGCTTTCTTT.